Described below is a single T cell receptor beta chain sequence and its context. This clonotype was counted only a few times. The target of this receptor is not known. No much larger clonotype is one base removed from it; base qualities were not supplied. These data come from a study of spatial heterogeneity in lung cancer (dated by TCRdb to between 2017 and 2020). For the study in its entirety: Beta-chain transcripts were consistently detected in greater numbers than alpha-chain transcripts, which likely reflected higher beta-chain transcript abundance. TCR alpha and beta repertoires were quantitatively compared across multiple tumor regions, matched nontumor lung and blood in non-small cell lung cancer. In the raw uncorrected reads, each unique combination of TCR and UMI appeared more than ten times on average. At surgery, both alpha and beta chains were TCR-sequenced in 200 to 250 tumor regions, approximately 64 matched nontumor lung samples and a few dozen PBMC samples. The study linked features of the TCR repertoire to counts of nonsynonymous mutations, which were determined by whole-exome sequencing of tumor tissue. General conclusions and limits of the study: Additional single-cell paired TCR alpha and beta sequencing was considered necessary to confirm, at a functional level, the hypothesis that regional TCRs recognize regional mutations. Ubiquitous expanded tumor TCRs showed up in blood more often at tumor resection than at routine follow-up.

The CDR3 sequence holds 11 residues, the cysteine and phenylalanine included. The entry retains the CDR3 DNA only, 33 bases that are in frame from base 1. The germline V gene provides CDR1 MGHDK and CDR2 SYGVNS. Ends trimmed: V by 10 bases, J by 11 bases; bases unmatched to a gene: 8. The library was built by means of 5' RACE. For sequencing, a NextSeq 500 was employed. The TCR library protocol attached a unique molecular identifier to each TCR cDNA molecule to allow correction of PCR and sequencing errors. Processing in the source paper ran as follows. TCR identification, UMI-based error correction and CDR3 extraction were performed with Decombinator tools. TCRs above a frequency of 2 per 1,000, corresponding to the top 1% of the tumor frequency distribution, were defined as expanded. Rényi diversity was computed with the R vegan package after subsampling each repertoire 100 times to 5,000 TCRs. CDR3 similarity networks were built from amino acid triplet string-kernel similarity, with CDR3s being connected when pairwise similarity was above 0.82. Starting from the raw public reads, TCRdb applied fastp trimming at Q25, assembled clones with MiXCR and retained in-frame beta chains. Rows merge per CDR3 protein into single entries with the most common DNA and genes. These V and J calls originate from TCRdb's pipeline instead of the authors' own analysis. This sample is represented by approximately 8,100 distinct CDR3 sequences; 7.8% of them were singletons. 25% to 30% of the sample comes from the top ten.

In light of the paper, this sample's time point label describes: sample taken at primary tumor resection. For TCR sequencing, whole RNA was extracted from tumor and nontumor lung tissue, or from cryopreserved PBMC samples, and no cell sorting was done. The donors were around 69 patients from the lung TRACERx cohort who had early-stage, untreated non-small cell lung cancer. A patient was chosen for TCR sequencing only when enough RNA was available from at least two tumor regions. The receptor was derived from a female donor with early-stage non-small cell lung cancer. The sequence links TRBV25-1 to TRBJ2-1, and TRBD1 matches 7 of the central bases. This specimen was PBMCs, taken at surgery. In nucleotides, the sequence is TGTGCCACCTCTAGGACAGGCCAGCAGTTCTTC. This translates into CATSRTGQQFF.